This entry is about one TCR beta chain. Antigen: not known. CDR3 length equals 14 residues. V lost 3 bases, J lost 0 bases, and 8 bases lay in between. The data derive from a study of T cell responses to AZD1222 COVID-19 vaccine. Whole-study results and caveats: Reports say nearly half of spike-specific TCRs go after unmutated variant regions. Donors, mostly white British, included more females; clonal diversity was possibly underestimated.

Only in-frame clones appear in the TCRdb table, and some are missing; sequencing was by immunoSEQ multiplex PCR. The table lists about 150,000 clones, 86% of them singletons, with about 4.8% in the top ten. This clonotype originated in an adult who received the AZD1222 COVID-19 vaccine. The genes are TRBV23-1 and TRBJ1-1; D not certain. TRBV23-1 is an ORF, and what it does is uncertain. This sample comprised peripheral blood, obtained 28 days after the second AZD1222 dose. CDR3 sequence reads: CASSQGRMNTEAFF. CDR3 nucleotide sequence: TGCGCCAGCAGTCAGGGCAGGATGAACACTGAAGCTTTCTTT.